These 28 T cell receptor beta chains share one sample of origin, sequenced in a study of cytomegalovirus exposure and HLA in healthy donors (dated by TCRdb to about 2017). The library came from the immunoSEQ multiplex PCR assay. For the multiplex PCR, a mixture combining 60 forward primers for TCR Vbeta segments and 13 reverse primers for TCR Jbeta segments was used. TCRdb mirrors the immuneACCESS table, restricted to in-frame sequences. Some clones are absent from its copies; in checked studies, under half trace to an unresolved V gene, and the reason for the others is unknown. This sample comprises around 150,000 clones, about 80% of them detected only once. The ten largest clones take up roughly 2% of the sample. The sequencing input was PBMCs. The receptors were gathered from a female donor in good health and CMV-seronegative.

The rearrangement uses TRBV14 and TRBJ1-1, with D possibly matching TRBD1 (5 bases). Trimming took off 4 bases at V and 7 bases at J, with 7 bases between the two ends. Germline V gene lookup returns CDR1 SGHDN and CDR2 FVKESK. CDR3 length: 11 amino acids. The chain's CDR3 is CASSRGGEAFF. The CDR3 DNA reads as TGTGCCAGCAGCCGGGGGGGTGAAGCTTTCTTT.

The V and J genes are TRBV6-5 and TRBJ2-2, with TRBD2 matching over 8 bases. Trimming cost V 4 bases and J 5 bases; bases outside gene matches: 0. The germline CDR1 and CDR2 sequences are MNHEY and SVGAGI. This CDR3 is built from 13 residues. The CDR3 DNA reads as TGTGCCAGCAGTTCGGGGGGGACCGGGGAGCTGTTTTTT. It specifies CASSSGGTGELFF.

This clone was seen a handful of times. The rearrangement uses TRBV2 and TRBJ2-7, with TRBD2 matching over 7 bases. This CDR3 spans 16 amino acids. Germline V lookup: CDR1 SNHLY, CDR2 FYNNEI. The V segment lost 2 bases and the J segment 2 bases; nucleotides outside the gene matches: 9. CDR3 sequence (DNA): TGTGCCAGCAGTGAAACGAGGAGCGGGGTACCCTACGAGCAGTACTTC. Its protein product is CASSETRSGVPYEQYF.

As concerns this clone: Additional DNA sequences in this sample encode the identical CDR3. The chain is built from TRBV30 and TRBJ1-1, with D possibly TRBD1 on 6 matching bases. Trimming took off 3 bases at V and 8 bases at J, with 10 bases between the two ends. CDR1 is GTSNPN and CDR2 is SVGIG in the germline V gene (reference sequence). This CDR3 comprises 11 residues. CDR3 amino acids: CAWSPGTEAFF. As DNA, the CDR3 is TGTGCCTGGAGCCCCGGGACAGAAGCTTTCTTT.

CDR3 sequence (DNA): TGTGCCAGCACCCCCCCCGGGCTAGCGGGGTCCCACGAGCAGTACTTC. Its protein is CASTPPGLAGSHEQYF. The chain uses TRBV2 and TRBJ2-7; 9 nucleotides match TRBD2. CDR1 is SNHLY, CDR2 FYNNEI, per germline. Trimming cost V 7 bases and J 5 bases; bases outside gene matches: 15. This CDR3 spans 16 amino acids. Supplemented by reference TRBV2 and TRBJ2-7, the full variable domain reads EPEVTQTPSHQVTQMGQEVILRCVPISNHLYFYWYRQILGQKVEFLVSFYNNEISEKSEIFDDQFSVERPDGSNFTLKIRSTKLEDSAMYFCASTPPGLAGSHEQYFGPGTRLTVT.

This clone was seen more than once but under ten times. This chain uses TRBV20-1 with TRBJ1-1; D remains unclear. From germline, CDR1 is DFQATT and CDR2 SNEGSKA (reference sequence). V was cut by 0 bases and J by 10 bases, with 9 bases left in between. The CDR3 is made up of 11 amino acids. CDR3 residues: CSARDEDPAFF. The CDR3 DNA follows: TGCAGTGCTAGAGATGAGGATCCAGCTTTCTTT.

The chain is built from TRBV5-1 and TRBJ2-5; 12 bases align to TRBD2. This CDR3 has 15 residues. Germline-derived CDR1 and CDR2 are SGHRS and YFSETQ. V shed 4 bases and J 2 bases; nucleotides not matched to a gene: 3. The DNA of the CDR3 is TGCGCCAGCAGCCCTACTAGCGGGGGGCAAGAGACCCAGTACTTC. This gives the protein CASSPTSGGQETQYF.

The chain recombines TRBV5-4 with TRBJ2-3; tentative D call: TRBD2 (6 bases). Trimming left V 4 bases short and J 0 bases short, with 15 bases between. CDR3 length equals 16 residues. Germline CDR1 SGHNT, CDR2 YYREEE (reference sequence). The CDR3 DNA follows: TGTGCCAGCAGCCTAAGTTATCTAGCGAGCACAGATACGCAGTATTTT. As protein: CASSLSYLASTDTQYF.

CDR3 region: CASSWAWDSTGTEAFF. The CDR3 DNA reads TGCGCCAGCAGCTGGGCTTGGGACAGTACGGGGACTGAAGCTTTCTTT. This sequence joins TRBV5-1 and TRBJ1-1, with 7 bases lining up with TRBD1. CDR3 size: 16 residues. Per the germline V gene, CDR1 is SGHRS and CDR2 is YFSETQ. J was trimmed by 5 bases and V by 3 bases; bases with no gene match: 13.

The rearrangement joins TRBV7-8 to TRBJ2-1, with 15 bases identical to TRBD2. The CDR3 spans 15 residues. The germline gives CDR1 SGHVS, CDR2 FQNEAQ. V trimming: 4 bases; J trimming: 9 bases; junction bases outside the gene matches: 4. The CDR3 sequence: CASSSGLAGGIEQFF. The CDR3 coding sequence is TGTGCCAGCAGCTCGGGACTAGCGGGGGGCATTGAGCAGTTCTTC.

The chain has TRBV9 and TRBJ1-4; D unresolved. The germline V gene encodes CDR1 SGDLS and CDR2 YYNGEE. There are 16 residues in the CDR3. V was trimmed by 4 bases and J by 0 bases, leaving 13 bases between them. The CDR3 reads CASSPSPRTTNEKLFF. CDR3 sequence (DNA): TGTGCCAGCAGCCCTAGTCCCCGAACAACTAATGAAAAACTGTTTTTT.

The CDR3 is CAISSSTDTQYF. The CDR3 DNA is TGTGCCATCAGTTCTAGCACAGATACGCAGTATTTT. The rearrangement uses TRBV10-3 and TRBJ2-3; D remains unclear. The CDR3 contains 12 residues. V lost 5 bases to trimming and J lost 0 bases, with 3 bases between them. The germline CDR1 and CDR2 sequences are ENHRY and SYGVKD.

On this clone: An end of the junction does not agree with germline; a read error may underlie this. This sequence joins TRBV6-5 and TRBJ2-7, with D unclear. The CDR3 length is 11 residues. Germline CDR1 MNHEY, CDR2 SVGAGI. The CDR3 DNA sequence: TGTGCCAGCAGTTACGCCCCCGAGAAGTACTTC. Its translation: CASSYAPEKYF.

A few counts support this clone. This rearrangement joins TRBV7-3 to TRBJ1-1, with TRBD1 identical over 8 bases. Per germline, CDR1 SGHTA and CDR2 FQGTGA. Germline trimming cut 5 bases from V and 4 bases from J; bases unmatched to any gene: 9. CDR3 length: 15 residues. CDR3 sequence: CASSPSRTGGTEAFF. The CDR3, as DNA: TGTGCCAGCAGCCCCAGCCGAACAGGGGGCACTGAAGCTTTCTTT. The full variable domain, its missing parts supplied by reference TRBV7-3 and TRBJ1-1, is GAGVSQTPSNKVTEKGKYVELRCDPISGHTALYWYRQSLGQGPEFLIYFQGTGAADDSGLPNDRFFAVRPEGSVSTLKIQRTERGDSAVYLCASSPSRTGGTEAFFGQGTRLTVV.

V usage is TRBV7-8 and J usage is TRBJ2-1; possibly TRBD1 for D (6 bases). Germline V gene data show CDR1 as SGHVS and CDR2 as FQNEAQ. CDR3 length: 15 residues. Between the trimmed V and J ends, which lost 8 bases and 5 bases, there was a span of 19 bases. The CDR3 DNA sequence: TGTGCCAGCTGGATGGGGGCGACCAGCGACAATGAGCAGTTCTTC. It translates to CASWMGATSDNEQFF.

The rearrangement links TRBV19 to TRBJ2-3, with TRBD1 matching 7 bases. The CDR3 has 14 amino acids. Germline V CDR1 and CDR2: LNHDA, SQIVND (reference sequence). Losses at the gene ends were 7 bases for V and 1 base for J; bases not matched to a gene: 5. CDR3 sequence (DNA): TGTGCCAGTATGAACCAGGGGGGCACAGATACGCAGTATTTT. Protein sequence: CASMNQGGTDTQYF.

This chain connects TRBV1 to TRBJ1-1; TRBD1 is the table's D call, not checked against the DNA. TRBV1 is tagged as a pseudogene. This CDR3 region has 14 residues. The CDR3 sequence is CTSSPEQGSTEAFF. The CDR3 nucleotides are TGCACCAGCAGCCCAGAACAGGGGAGCACTGAAGCTTTCTTT.

This sequence joins TRBV19 and TRBJ2-1; the match to TRBD2 covers 14 bases. V lost 8 bases and J lost 9; bases outside the gene matches: 9. The CDR3 has 15 residues. Germline CDR1 is LNHDA and CDR2 is SQIVND (reference sequence). The CDR3 DNA follows: TGTGCCAGTGCGGGACTAGCGGGAGTACGGATTGAGCAGTTCTTC. This gives the protein CASAGLAGVRIEQFF.

This sequence joins TRBV9 and TRBJ2-5; D is perhaps TRBD2 (5 bases). The CDR3 has 15 amino acids. Trimming removed 0 bases from V and 2 bases from J, with 11 bases in between. Germline assignment: CDR1 SGDLS and CDR2 YYNGEE. The CDR3 DNA sequence: TGTGCCAGCAGCGTAGGGGGTAGCGTACAAGAGACCCAGTACTTC. Its translation: CASSVGGSVQETQYF. The whole variable domain, remainder taken from reference TRBV9 and TRBJ2-5, is DSGVTQTPKHLITATGQRVTLRCSPRSGDLSVYWYQQSLDQGLQFLIQYYNGEERAKGNILERFSAQQFPDLHSELNLSSLELGDSALYFCASSVGGSVQETQYFGPGTRLLVL.

In its sample, this clone was seen a few times. CDR3: CASSSTGDQPQHF. For the CDR3, the DNA is TGCGCCAGCAGCTCGACAGGAGATCAGCCCCAGCATTTT. The chain uses TRBV5-1 and TRBJ1-5; D perhaps matches TRBD1 (6 bases). Germline values: CDR1 SGHRS, CDR2 YFSETQ. This CDR3 region has 13 residues. V shed 3 bases and J shed 5 bases, with 9 bases lying between them. Together with reference TRBV5-1 and TRBJ1-5, the CDR3 gives the full variable domain: KAGVTQTPRYLIKTRGQQVTLSCSPISGHRSVSWYQQTPGQGLQFLFEYFSETQRNKGNFPGRFSGRQFSNSRSEMNVSTLELGDSALYLCASSSTGDQPQHFGDGTRLSIL.

V is TRBV2 and J is TRBJ2-7, with D unresolved. The CDR3 has 14 residues. Trimming left V 8 bases short and J 0 bases short, with 14 bases between. From germline, CDR1 is SNHLY and CDR2 FYNNEI. The CDR3 region has the DNA TGTGCCAGCTACCGAGAGGCTAGCTCCTACGAGCAGTACTTC. This gives the protein CASYREASSYEQYF.

The sample holds a few counts of this clone. The chain couples TRBV6-5 to TRBJ2-2; D may be TRBD1 (6 bases). Trimming stripped 6 bases from V and 7 bases from J, with 12 bases between. CDR1 is MNHEY, CDR2 SVGAGI, per germline. The CDR3 runs 13 residues. Written as DNA, the CDR3 is TGTGCCAGCAGGAGGACAGTTATCGGGGAGCTGTTTTTT. Translating it yields CASRRTVIGELFF.

The chain couples TRBV5-1 to TRBJ1-3; D gene uncertain. CDR3 length: 15 amino acids. V was cut by 4 bases and J by 3 bases, with 14 bases left in between. Per the germline V gene, CDR1 is SGHRS and CDR2 is YFSETQ. The CDR3 is CASSPAEGFGNTIYF. The CDR3 coding sequence is TGCGCCAGCAGCCCGGCGGAGGGTTTTGGAAACACCATATATTTT. Complete variable domain (other parts from reference TRBV5-1 and TRBJ1-3): KAGVTQTPRYLIKTRGQQVTLSCSPISGHRSVSWYQQTPGQGLQFLFEYFSETQRNKGNFPGRFSGRQFSNSRSEMNVSTLELGDSALYLCASSPAEGFGNTIYFGEGSWLTVV.

This chain connects TRBV5-1 to TRBJ1-1; 8 nucleotides line up with TRBD1. Trimming removed 4 bases from V and 1 base from J; junction bases left unmatched: 3. Germline CDR1 is SGHRS and CDR2 is YFSETQ. This CDR3 region has 14 residues. The CDR3 reads CASSAGTGNTEAFF. The DNA for the CDR3 is TGCGCCAGCAGCGCGGGGACAGGGAACACTGAAGCTTTCTTT.

V gene TRBV29-1 combines with J gene TRBJ2-6; TRBD1 agrees at 9 bases. The CDR3 is 16 amino acids. The junction had 9 bases not matched to a gene; V was cut back by 6 bases and J by 3 bases. The germline CDR1 and CDR2 sequences are SQVTM and ANQGSEA. CDR3 sequence (DNA): TGCAGCGTGAAGGGACAGGGAATTAATGGGGCCAACGTCCTGACTTTC. Amino acids: CSVKGQGINGANVLTF.

The chain is built from TRBV5-1 and TRBJ2-3; 7 nucleotides agree with TRBD1. This CDR3 spans 12 amino acids. From germline, CDR1 is SGHRS and CDR2 YFSETQ. With V trimmed by 5 bases and J by 6 bases, 3 bases remained unmatched. CDR3 in amino acids: CASREGGDTQYF. As DNA, the CDR3 is TGCGCCAGCAGAGAAGGGGGCGATACGCAGTATTTT.

The CDR3 nucleotides are TGTGCCAGCAGTGAAGAAGGACTTAGTGAAAAACTGTTTTTT. Residues: CASSEEGLSEKLFF. The chain joins TRBV6-1 to TRBJ1-4, with D uncertain. The CDR3 is 14 residues long. Deletions cut 1 base from V and 7 bases from J, with 10 bases between. In germline, CDR1 is MNHNS, CDR2 SASEGT.

V and J are TRBV7-3 and TRBJ1-2, with 7 bases matching TRBD1. V was pared by 5 bases and J by 8 bases, with 14 bases of the junction left unmatched. This CDR3 has 15 residues. Germline CDR1 reads SGHTA; CDR2 reads FQGTGA. The CDR3 sequence: CASSPTPTGTVGYTF. CDR3 nucleotide sequence: TGTGCCAGCAGCCCTACCCCGACAGGGACGGTCGGCTACACCTTC.